This TCR beta chain was obtained from a study of T cell responses to AZD1222 COVID-19 vaccine. Study-wide points: Among AZD1222 vaccinees, only 5 or 6 were seropositive at baseline.

Notes on this clone: Its antigen is unidentified.

Sequencing used immunoSEQ multiplex PCR; TCRdb keeps in-frame clones, though not all of them. Of 130,000 to 150,000 clones detected, 90% appear once; the ten largest clones hold more than 3%. With 4 bases removed from V and 0 bases from J, the gap between germline ends came to 9 bases. This CDR3 comprises 14 residues. Germline CDR1 and CDR2: KGHSH and LQKENI. This clonotype originated in an adult in good health. The source material was peripheral blood, sampled on day 0 of AZD1222 vaccination. The chain uses TRBV18 and TRBJ1-1, with D unclear. The CDR3 nucleotides are TGTGCCAGCTCACTCGGTGGGATGAACACTGAAGCTTTCTTT. Its protein is CASSLGGMNTEAFF.